This TCR beta chain stems from a study of T cells in tuberculosis (dated by TCRdb to the late 2010s). About the study as a whole: The study combined CD1B tetramers and high-throughput TCR immunosequencing to characterize T cells specific for the mycobacterial lipid antigen glucose monomycolate (GMM). In a South African clinical cohort, IGRA-negative adolescents, IGRA-positive adolescents with latent tuberculosis and adults with active tuberculosis were compared, with under 13 people in each group.

The immunoSEQ multiplex PCR assay was used to generate TCR libraries, with TCR-beta and/or TCR-alpha/delta assays applied to each sample. The Illumina high-throughput platform was used to sequence the amplified TCR libraries. From the authors' description of their analysis: Clustering and dimensionality reduction relied on pairwise TCRdist distances among GMM-specific receptors from T cells that were either sorted ex vivo or expanded in vitro. Each clinical repertoire received a mean NN-distance score, defined as the average TCRdist to the nearest 10% of tetramer-positive reference sequences. GEM TCR motif frequency was calculated as the fraction of unique TCRs that matched known GEM sequences by V/J usage and CDR3 length. Linear discriminant analysis with leave-one-out cross-validation, implemented in scikit-learn, was used to classify active tuberculosis. TCRdb provides this immuneACCESS table in a form limited to in-frame rearrangements. Some clones are lacking; in checked studies, under half of them reflect an unresolved V gene, and why the rest are absent is not known. V and J calls and clone size follow that table, whereas D and trimming were derived from the DNA. The sample profile shows about 25,000 clones; 90% to 95% of them were found once. 15% to 20% of the sample is taken by the ten largest.

Remarks on this clone: Its binding antigen is unknown. Within one base of it there is no much larger clone, and no base qualities were kept.

There are 16 amino acids in the CDR3, from cysteine to phenylalanine inclusive. Left in the record is the CDR3 DNA by itself, 48 bases read in frame from the first base. Here V drops 2 bases and J drops 5 bases, and the junction holds 10 bases not matched to any gene. CDR1 is given as MNHEY and CDR2 as SMNVEV, both from the germline V gene (reference sequence). Overall study outcomes, separate from this receptor: Shorter CDR3-alpha lengths in active tuberculosis patients partly drove the smaller NN-distances, and the TCR-beta difference was not statistically significant. Which clinical samples got chosen depended on the availability of cryopreserved specimens, and the active tuberculosis cases were adults, whereas the controls were adolescents. Smaller mean NN-distances to GMM-specific TCRs were observed in active tuberculosis TCR-alpha repertoires than in IGRA-negative controls, suggesting clonal expansion of GMM-specific TCRs. Using GEM motif frequencies, a classifier achieved about 70% accuracy, whereas a classifier built on the diverse GMM-specific repertoire got to 87% accuracy (AUROC around 0.89).

At study entry, adolescents were screened for latent tuberculosis infection by tuberculin skin test and QuantiFERON-TB GOLD In-Tube IGRA. Immunosequencing of unsorted cryopreserved PBMC covered, on average, approximately 100,000 T cells per clinical donor. Eleven high schools in the Worcester region of the Western Cape, South Africa, served as enrollment sites for adolescents aged 12 to 18 years. Ten M. tuberculosis-infected and around 10 uninfected adolescents were selected with matching for age and sex. PBMC from adolescents were isolated by density centrifugation from freshly drawn heparinized blood and then cryopreserved.

The chain is made from TRBV27 and TRBJ2-5, and 8 bases in between align with TRBD2. The sequence came from a donor between 10 and 35 years old with latent tuberculosis or without tuberculosis infection. Some clones in this sample may be carry-over from other donors' samples. The sample was PBMCs. The CDR3 amino acid sequence is: CASSLRNRAGAETQYF. The bases read TGTGCCAGCAGTTTACGAAATAGAGCGGGGGCCGAGACCCAGTACTTC.